This TCR beta chain was obtained from a study of blood T cell repertoires in COVID-19. Sequencing used immunoSEQ multiplex PCR; TCRdb keeps in-frame clones, though not all of them. This sample has about 480,000 clones, with 89% found just once. V lost 7 bases to trimming and J lost 4 bases, with 17 bases between them. The germline V gene encodes CDR1 ENHRY and CDR2 SYGVKD. This CDR3 is built from 14 residues. J is TRBJ2-7 and V is TRBV10-3; tentative D call: TRBD1 (5 bases). What was sequenced was peripheral blood. The sequence derives from a young man with COVID-19, enrolled during active disease. The chain's CDR3 is CAINRGAGKYEQYF. The CDR3 DNA reads TGTGCCATCAACCGCGGCGCAGGGAAATACGAGCAGTACTTC.